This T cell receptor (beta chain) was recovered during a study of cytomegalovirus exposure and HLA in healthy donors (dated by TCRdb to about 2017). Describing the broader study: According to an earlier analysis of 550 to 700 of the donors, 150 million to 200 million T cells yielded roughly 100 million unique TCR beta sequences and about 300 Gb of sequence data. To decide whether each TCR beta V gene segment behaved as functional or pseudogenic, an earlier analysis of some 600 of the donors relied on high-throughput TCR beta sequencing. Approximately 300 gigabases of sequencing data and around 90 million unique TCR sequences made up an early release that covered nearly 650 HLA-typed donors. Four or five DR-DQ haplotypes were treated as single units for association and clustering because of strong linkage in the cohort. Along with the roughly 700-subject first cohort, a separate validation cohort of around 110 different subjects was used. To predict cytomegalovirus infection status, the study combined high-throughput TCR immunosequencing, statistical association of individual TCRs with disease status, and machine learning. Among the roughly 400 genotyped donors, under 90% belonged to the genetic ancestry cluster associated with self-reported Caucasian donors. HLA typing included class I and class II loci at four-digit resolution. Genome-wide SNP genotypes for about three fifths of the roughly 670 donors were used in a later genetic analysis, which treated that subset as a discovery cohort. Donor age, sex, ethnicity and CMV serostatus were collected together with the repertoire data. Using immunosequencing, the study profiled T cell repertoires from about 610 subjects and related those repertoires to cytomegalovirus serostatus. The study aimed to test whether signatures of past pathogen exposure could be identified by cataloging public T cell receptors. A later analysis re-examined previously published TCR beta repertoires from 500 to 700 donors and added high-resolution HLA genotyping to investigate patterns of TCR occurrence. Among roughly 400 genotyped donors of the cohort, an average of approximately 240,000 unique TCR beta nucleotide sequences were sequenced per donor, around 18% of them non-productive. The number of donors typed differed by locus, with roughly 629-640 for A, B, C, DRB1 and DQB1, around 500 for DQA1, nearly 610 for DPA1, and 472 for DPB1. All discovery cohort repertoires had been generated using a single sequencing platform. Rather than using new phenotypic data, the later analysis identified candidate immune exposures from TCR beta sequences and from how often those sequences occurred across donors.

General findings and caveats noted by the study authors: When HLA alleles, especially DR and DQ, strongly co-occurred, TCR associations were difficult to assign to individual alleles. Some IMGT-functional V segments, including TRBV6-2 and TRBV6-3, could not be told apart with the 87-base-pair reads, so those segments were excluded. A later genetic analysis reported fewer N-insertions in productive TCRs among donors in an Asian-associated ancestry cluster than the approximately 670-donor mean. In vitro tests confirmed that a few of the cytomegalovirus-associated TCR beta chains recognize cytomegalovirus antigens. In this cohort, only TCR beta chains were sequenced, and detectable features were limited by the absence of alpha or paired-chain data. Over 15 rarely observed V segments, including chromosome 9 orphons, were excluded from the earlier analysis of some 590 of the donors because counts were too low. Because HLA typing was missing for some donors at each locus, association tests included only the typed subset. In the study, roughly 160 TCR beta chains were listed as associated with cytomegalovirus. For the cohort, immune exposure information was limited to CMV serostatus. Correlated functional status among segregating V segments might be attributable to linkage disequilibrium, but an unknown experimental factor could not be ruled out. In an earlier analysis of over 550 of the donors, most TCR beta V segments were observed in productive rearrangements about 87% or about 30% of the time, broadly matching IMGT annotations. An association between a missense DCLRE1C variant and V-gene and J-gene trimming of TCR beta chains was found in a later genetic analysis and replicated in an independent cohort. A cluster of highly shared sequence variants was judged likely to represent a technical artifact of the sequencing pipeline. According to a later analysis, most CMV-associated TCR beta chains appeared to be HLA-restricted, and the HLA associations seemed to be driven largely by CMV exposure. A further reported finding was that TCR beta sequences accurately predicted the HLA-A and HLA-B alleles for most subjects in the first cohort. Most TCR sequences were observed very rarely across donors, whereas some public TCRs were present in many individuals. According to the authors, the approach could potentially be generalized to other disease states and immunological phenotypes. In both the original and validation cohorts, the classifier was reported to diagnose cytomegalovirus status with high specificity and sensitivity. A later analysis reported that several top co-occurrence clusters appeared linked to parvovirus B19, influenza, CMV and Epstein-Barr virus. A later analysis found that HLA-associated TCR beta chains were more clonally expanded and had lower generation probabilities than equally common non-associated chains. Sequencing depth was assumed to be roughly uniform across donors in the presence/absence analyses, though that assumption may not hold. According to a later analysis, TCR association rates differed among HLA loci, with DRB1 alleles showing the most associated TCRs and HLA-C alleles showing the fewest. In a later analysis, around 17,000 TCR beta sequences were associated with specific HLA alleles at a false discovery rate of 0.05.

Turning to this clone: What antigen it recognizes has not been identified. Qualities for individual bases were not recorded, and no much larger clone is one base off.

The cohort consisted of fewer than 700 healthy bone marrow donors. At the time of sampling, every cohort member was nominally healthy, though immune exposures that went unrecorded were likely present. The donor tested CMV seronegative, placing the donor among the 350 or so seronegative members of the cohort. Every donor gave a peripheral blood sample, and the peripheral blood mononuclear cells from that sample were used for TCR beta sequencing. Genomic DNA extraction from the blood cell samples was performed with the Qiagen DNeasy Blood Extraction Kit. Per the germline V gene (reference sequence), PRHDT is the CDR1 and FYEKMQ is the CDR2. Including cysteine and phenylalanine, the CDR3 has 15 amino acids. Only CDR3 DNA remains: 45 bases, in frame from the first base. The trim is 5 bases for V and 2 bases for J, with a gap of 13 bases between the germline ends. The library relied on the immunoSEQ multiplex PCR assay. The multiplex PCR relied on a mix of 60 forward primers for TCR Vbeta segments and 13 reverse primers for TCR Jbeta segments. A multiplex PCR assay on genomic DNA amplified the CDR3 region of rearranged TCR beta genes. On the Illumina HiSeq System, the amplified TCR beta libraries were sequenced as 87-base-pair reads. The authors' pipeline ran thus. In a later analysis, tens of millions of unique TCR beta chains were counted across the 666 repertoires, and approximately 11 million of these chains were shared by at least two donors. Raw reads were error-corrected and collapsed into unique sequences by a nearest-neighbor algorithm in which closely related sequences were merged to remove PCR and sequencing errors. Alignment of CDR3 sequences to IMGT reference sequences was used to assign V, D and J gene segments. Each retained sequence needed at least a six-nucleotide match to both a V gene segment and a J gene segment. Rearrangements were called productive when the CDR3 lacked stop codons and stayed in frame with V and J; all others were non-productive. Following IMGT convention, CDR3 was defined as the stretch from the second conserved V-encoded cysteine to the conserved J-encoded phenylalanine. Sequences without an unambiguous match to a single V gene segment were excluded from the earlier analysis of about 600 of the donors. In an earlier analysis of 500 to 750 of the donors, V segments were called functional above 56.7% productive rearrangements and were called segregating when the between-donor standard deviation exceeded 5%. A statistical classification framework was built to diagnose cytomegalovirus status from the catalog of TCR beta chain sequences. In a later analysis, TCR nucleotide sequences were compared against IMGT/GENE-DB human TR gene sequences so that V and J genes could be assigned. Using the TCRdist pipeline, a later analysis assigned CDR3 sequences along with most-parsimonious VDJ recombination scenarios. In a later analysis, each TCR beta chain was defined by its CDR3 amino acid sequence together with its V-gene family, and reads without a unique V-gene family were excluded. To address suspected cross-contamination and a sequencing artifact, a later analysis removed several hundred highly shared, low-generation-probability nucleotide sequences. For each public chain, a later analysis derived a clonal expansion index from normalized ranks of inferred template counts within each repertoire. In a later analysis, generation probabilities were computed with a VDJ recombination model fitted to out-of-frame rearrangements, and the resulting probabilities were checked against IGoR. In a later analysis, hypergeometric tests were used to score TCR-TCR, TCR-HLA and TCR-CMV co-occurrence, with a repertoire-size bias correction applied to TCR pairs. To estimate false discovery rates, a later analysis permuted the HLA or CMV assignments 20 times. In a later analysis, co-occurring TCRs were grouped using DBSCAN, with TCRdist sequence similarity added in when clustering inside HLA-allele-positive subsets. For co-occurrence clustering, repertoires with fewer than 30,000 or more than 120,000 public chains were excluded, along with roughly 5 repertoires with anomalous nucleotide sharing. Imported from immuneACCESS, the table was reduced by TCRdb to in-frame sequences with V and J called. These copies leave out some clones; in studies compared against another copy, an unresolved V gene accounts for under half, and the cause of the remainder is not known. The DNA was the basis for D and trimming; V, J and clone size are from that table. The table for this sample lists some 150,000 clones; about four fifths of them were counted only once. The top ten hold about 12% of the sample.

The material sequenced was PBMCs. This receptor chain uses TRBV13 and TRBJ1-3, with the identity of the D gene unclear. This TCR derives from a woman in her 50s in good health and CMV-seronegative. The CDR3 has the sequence CASSLRDTAGNTIYF. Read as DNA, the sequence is TGTGCCAGCAGCCTGAGGGATACGGCTGGAAACACCATATATTTT.